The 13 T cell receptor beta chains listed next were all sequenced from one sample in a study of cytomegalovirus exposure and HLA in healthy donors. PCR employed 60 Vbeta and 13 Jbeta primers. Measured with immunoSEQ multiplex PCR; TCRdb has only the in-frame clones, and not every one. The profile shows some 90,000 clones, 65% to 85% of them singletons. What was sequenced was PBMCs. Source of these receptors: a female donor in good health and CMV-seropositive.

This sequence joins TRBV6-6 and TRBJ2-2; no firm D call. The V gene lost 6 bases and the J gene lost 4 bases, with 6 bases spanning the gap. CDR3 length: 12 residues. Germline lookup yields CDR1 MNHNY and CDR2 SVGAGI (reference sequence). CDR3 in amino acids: CASSLSTGELFF. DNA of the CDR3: TGTGCCAGCAGCCTCAGCACCGGGGAGCTGTTTTTT.

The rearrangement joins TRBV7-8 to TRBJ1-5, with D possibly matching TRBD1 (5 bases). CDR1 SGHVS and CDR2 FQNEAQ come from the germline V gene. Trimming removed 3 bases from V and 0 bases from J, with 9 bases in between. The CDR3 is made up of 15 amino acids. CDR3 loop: CASSLTDNSNQPQHF. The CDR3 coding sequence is TGTGCCAGCAGCTTGACAGACAATAGCAATCAGCCCCAGCATTTT.

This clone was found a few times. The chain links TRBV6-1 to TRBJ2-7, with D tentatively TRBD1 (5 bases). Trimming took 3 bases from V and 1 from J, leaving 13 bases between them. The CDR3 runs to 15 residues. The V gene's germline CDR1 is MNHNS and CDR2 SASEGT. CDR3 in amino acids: CASSDDSLASYEQYF. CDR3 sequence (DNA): TGTGCCAGCAGTGATGACAGCCTCGCTTCCTACGAGCAGTACTTC.

CDR3 nucleotide sequence: TGCGCCAGCAGCCAAGATGGAGGACAGGGGGCTTACGAGCAGTACTTC. Protein product: CASSQDGGQGAYEQYF. This chain connects TRBV4-3 to TRBJ2-7, with 11 bases matching TRBD1. CDR1 LGHNA and CDR2 YSLEER come from the germline V gene. V trimming: 0 bases; J trimming: 4 bases; junction bases outside the gene matches: 5. The CDR3 spans 16 residues.

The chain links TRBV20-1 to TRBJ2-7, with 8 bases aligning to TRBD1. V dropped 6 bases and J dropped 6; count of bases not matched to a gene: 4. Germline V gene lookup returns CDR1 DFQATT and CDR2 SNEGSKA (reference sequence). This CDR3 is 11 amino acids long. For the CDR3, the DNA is TGCAGTGCAGCCGACAGGGGCGAGCAGTACTTC. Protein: CSAADRGEQYF.

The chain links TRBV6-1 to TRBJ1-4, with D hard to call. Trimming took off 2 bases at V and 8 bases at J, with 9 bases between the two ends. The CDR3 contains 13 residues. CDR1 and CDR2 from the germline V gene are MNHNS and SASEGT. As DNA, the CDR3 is TGTGCCAGCAGTGAAACGGAGGGCGAAAAACTGTTTTTT. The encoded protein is CASSETEGEKLFF.

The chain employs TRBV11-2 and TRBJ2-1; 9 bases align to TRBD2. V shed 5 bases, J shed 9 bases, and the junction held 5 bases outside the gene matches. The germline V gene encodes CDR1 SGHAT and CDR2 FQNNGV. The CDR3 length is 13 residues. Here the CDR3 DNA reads TGTGCCAGCAGCAGGCGGGGGGGCGGTGAGCAGTTCTTC. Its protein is CASSRRGGGEQFF.

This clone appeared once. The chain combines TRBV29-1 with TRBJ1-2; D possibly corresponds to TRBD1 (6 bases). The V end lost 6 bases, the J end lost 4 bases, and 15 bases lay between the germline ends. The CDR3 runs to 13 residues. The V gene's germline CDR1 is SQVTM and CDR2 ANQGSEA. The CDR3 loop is CSVQGNEGYGYTF. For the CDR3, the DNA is TGCAGCGTGCAGGGGAATGAAGGCTATGGCTACACCTTC. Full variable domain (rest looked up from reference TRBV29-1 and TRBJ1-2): SAVISQKPSRDICQRGTSLTIQCQVDSQVTMMFWYRQQPGQSLTLIATANQGSEATYESGFVIDKFPISRPNLTFSTLTVSNMSPEDSSIYLCSVQGNEGYGYTFGSGTRLTVV.

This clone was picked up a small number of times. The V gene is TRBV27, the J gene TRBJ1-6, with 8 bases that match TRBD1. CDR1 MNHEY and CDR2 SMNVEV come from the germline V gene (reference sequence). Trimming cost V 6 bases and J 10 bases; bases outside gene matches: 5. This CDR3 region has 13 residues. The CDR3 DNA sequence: TGTGCCAGCAGGGACAGGGTGGAATCACCCCTCCACTTT. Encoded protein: CASRDRVESPLHF.

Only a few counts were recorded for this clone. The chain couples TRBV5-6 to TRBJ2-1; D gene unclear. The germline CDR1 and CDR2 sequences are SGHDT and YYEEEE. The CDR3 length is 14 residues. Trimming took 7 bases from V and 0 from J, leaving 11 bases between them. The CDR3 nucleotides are TGTGCCAGCTCGAGCAGACTCTCCTACAATGAGCAGTTCTTC. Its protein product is CASSSRLSYNEQFF.

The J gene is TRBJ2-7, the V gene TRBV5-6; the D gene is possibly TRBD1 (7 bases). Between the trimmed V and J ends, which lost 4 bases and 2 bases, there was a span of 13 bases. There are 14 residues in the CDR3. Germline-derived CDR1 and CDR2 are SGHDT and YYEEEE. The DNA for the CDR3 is TGTGCCAGCAGCGGCGGGGACAGCCCCTACGAGCAGTACTTC. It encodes CASSGGDSPYEQYF.

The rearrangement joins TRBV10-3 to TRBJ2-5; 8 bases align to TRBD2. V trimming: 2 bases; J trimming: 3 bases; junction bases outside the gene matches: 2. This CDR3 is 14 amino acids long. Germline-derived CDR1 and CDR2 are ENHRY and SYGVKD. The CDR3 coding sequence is TGTGCCATCAGTGAGACTAGCGGCGAAGAGACCCAGTACTTC. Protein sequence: CAISETSGEETQYF.

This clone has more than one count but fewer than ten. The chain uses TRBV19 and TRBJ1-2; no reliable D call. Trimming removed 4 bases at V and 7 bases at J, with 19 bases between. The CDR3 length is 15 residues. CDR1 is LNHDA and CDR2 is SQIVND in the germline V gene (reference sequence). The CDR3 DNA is TGTGCCAGTAGTAGTACTCTGAACGTACGGGGTGGCTACACCTTC. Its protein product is CASSSTLNVRGGYTF.